The T cell receptor (beta chain) under discussion was sequenced for a study of control samples from healthy donors and cancer patients. V lost 5 bases and J 3 bases, leaving 17 bases between the germline ends. Germline V gene lookup returns CDR1 SGHTA and CDR2 FQGTGA. This CDR3 contains 17 residues. The protocol was immunoSEQ multiplex PCR, while the TCRdb copy is restricted to in-frame clones and leaves out a portion. The data show about 28,000 clones, 75% to 95% seen once. The receptor was derived from a man aged 45-60 years with lung cancer. The sample was PBMCs. The chain combines TRBV7-3 with TRBJ2-6, with D perhaps assigned TRBD1 or TRBD2 (5 bases each). For the CDR3, the DNA is TGTGCCAGCAGCCTCTCTTCGGGACCCTTTGGGGCCAACGTCCTGACTTTC. Protein sequence: CASSLSSGPFGANVLTF. Supplemented by reference TRBV7-3 and TRBJ2-6, the full variable domain reads GAGVSQTPSNKVTEKGKYVELRCDPISGHTALYWYRQSLGQGPEFLIYFQGTGAADDSGLPNDRFFAVRPEGSVSTLKIQRTERGDSAVYLCASSLSSGPFGANVLTFGAGSRLTVL.